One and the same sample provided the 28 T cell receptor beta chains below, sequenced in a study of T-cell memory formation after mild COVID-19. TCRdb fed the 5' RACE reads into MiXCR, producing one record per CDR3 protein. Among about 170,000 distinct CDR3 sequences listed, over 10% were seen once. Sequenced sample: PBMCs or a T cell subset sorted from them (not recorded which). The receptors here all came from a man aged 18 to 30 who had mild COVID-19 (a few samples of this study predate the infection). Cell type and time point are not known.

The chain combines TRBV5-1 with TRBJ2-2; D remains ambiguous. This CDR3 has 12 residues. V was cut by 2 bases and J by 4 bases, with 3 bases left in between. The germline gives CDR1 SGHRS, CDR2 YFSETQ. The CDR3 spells CASSLTTGELFF. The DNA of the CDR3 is TGCGCCAGCAGCTTAACCACCGGGGAGCTGTTTTTT.

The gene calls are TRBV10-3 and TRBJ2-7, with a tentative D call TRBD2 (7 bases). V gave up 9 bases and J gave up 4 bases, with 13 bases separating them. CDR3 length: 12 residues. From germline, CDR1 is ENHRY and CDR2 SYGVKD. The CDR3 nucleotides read TGTGCCATTGGGGGGGCTCAATACGAGCAGTACTTC. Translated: CAIGGAQYEQYF.

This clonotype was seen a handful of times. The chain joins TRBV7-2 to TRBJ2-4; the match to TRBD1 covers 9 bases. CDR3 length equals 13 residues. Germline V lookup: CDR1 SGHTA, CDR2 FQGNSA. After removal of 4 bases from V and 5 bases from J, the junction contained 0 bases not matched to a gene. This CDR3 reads CASSYRGQNIQYF. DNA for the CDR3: TGTGCCAGCAGCTACAGGGGGCAAAACATTCAGTACTTC.

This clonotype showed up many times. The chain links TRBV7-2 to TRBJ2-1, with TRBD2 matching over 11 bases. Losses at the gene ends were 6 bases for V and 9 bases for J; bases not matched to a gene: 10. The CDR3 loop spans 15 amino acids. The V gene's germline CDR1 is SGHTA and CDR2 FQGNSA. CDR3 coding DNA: TGTGCCAGCAGTTTCAATAGCGGGGGGGGCGGTGAGCAGTTCTTC. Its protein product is CASSFNSGGGGEQFF.

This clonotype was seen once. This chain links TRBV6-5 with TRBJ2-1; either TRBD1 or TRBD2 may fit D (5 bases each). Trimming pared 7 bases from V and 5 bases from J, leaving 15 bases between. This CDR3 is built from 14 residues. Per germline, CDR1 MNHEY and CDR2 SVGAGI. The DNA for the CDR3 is TGTGCCAGCAAGAGGGTCCAGGGAGACAATGAGCAGTTCTTC. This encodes CASKRVQGDNEQFF.

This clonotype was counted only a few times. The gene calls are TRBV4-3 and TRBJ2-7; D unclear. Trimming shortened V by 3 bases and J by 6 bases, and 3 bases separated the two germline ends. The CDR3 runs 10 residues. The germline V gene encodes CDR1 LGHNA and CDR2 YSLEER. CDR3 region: CASSHCEQYV. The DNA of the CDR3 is TGCGCCAGCAGCCATTGCGAGCAGTACGTC.

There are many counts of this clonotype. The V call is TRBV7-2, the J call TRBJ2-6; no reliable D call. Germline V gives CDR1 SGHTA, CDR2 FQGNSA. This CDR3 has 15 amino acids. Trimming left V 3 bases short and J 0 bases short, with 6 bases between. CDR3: CASSLRSSGANVLTF. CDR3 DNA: TGTGCCAGCAGCTTGCGGAGCTCTGGGGCCAACGTCCTGACTTTC.

The CDR3 loop is CASTLTQANYGYTF. CDR3 sequence (DNA): TGTGCCAGCACTCTCACCCAGGCGAACTATGGCTACACCTTC. This chain connects TRBV12-3 or TRBV12-4 to TRBJ1-2; the D is unclear. CDR3 length equals 14 residues. V was clipped by 7 bases and J by 2 bases, with 14 bases between them.

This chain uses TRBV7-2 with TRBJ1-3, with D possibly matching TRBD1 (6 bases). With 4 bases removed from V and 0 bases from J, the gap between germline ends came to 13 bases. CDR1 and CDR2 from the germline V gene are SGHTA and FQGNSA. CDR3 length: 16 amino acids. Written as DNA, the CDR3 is TGTGCCAGCAGCTCCTGGACAGCGAACTCTGGAAACACCATATATTTT. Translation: CASSSWTANSGNTIYF.

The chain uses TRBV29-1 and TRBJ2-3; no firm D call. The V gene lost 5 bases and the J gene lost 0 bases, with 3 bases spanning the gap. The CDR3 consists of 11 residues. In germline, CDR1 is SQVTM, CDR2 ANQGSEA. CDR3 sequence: CSVSSTDTQYF. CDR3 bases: TGCAGCGTTAGCAGCACAGATACGCAGTATTTT.

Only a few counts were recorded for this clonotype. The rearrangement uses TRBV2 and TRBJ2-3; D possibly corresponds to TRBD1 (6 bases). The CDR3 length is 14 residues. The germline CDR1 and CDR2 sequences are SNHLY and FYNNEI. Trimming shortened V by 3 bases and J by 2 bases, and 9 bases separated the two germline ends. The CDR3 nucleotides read TGTGCCAGCAGTGATTGGACAGACACAGATACGCAGTATTTT. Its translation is CASSDWTDTDTQYF.

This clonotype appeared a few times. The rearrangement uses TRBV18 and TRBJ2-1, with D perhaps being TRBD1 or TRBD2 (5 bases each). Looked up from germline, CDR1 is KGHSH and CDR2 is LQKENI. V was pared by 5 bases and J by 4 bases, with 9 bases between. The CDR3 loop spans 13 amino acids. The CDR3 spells CASSGTVYNEQFF. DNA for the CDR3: TGTGCCAGCTCAGGGACGGTTTACAATGAGCAGTTCTTC.

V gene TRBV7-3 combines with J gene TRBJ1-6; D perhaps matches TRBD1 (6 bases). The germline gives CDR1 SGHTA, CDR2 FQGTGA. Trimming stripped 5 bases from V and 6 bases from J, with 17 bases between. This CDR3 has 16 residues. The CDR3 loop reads CASSLGGAVANSPLHF. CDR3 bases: TGTGCCAGCAGCCTCGGGGGGGCCGTTGCTAATTCACCCCTCCACTTT.

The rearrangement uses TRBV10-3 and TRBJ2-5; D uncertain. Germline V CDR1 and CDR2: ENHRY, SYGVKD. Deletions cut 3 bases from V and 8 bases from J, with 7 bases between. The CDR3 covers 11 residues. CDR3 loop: CAISDGLTQYF. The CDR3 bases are TGTGCCATCAGTGATGGGTTAACCCAGTACTTC.

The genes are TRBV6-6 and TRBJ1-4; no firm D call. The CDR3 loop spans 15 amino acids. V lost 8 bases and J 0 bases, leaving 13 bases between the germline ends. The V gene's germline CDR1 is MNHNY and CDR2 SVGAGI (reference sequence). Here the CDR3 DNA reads TGTGCCAGCTCGGGTCCCCTAGCAACTAATGAAAAACTGTTTTTT. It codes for CASSGPLATNEKLFF.

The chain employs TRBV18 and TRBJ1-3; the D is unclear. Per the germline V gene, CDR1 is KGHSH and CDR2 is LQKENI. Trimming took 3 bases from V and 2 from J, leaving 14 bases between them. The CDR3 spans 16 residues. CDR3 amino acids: CASSPSRAGAGNTIYF. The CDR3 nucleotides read TGTGCCAGCTCACCCTCGCGGGCCGGAGCTGGAAACACCATATATTTT.

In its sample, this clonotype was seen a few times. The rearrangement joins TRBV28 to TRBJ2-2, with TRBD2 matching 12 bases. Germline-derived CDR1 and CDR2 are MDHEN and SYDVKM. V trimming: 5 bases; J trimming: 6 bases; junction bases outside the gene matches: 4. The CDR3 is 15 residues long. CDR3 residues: CASSLPSGGAGELFF. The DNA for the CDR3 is TGTGCCAGCAGTCTCCCTAGCGGGGGGGCCGGGGAGCTGTTTTTT.

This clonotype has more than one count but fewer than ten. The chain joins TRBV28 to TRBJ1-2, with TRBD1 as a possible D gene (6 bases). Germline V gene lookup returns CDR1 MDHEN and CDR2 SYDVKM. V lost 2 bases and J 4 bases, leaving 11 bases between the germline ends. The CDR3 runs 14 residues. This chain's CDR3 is CASSLVGQLYGYTF. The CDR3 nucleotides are TGTGCCAGCAGTTTAGTCGGACAGCTCTATGGCTACACCTTC.

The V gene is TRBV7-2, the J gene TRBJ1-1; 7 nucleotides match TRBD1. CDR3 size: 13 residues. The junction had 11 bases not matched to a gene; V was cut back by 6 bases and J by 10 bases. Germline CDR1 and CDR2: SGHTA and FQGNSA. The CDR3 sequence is CASSSTGLIGAFF. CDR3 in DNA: TGTGCCAGCAGTTCGACAGGGCTCATTGGAGCTTTCTTT.

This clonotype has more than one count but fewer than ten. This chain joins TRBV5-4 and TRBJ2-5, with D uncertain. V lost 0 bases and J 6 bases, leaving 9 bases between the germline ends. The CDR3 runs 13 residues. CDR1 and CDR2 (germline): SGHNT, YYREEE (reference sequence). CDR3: CASSLVAVKTQYF. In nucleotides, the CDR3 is TGTGCCAGCAGCTTGGTTGCAGTAAAGACCCAGTACTTC.

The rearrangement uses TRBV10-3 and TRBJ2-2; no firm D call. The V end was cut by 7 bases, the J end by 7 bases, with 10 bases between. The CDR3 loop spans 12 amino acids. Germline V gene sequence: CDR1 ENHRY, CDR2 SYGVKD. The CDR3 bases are TGTGCCATCAATGACCATGGCGGGGAGCTGTTTTTT. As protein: CAINDHGGELFF.

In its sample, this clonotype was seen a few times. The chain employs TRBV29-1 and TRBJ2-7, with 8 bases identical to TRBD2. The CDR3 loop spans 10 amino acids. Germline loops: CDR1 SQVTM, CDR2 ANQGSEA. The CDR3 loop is CRGGLYEQYV. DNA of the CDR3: TGCCGCGGGGGGCTTTACGAGCAGTACGTC.

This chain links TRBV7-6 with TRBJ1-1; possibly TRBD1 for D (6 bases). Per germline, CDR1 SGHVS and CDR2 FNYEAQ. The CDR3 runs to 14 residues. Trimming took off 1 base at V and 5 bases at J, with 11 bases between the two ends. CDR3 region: CASSLDRGATEAFF. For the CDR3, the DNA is TGTGCCAGCAGCTTAGATAGGGGGGCAACTGAAGCTTTCTTT.

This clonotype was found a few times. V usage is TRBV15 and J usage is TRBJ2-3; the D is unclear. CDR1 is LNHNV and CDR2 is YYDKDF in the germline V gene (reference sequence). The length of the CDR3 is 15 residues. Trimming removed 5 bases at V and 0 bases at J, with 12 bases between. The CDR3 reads CATSSRASSTDTQYF. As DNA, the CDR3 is TGTGCCACCAGCTCCCGGGCCTCTAGCACAGATACGCAGTATTTT.

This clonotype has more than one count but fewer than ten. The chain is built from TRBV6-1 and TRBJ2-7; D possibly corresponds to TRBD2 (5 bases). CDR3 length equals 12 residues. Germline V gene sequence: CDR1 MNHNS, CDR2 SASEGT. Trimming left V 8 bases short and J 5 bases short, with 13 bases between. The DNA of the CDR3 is TGTGCCAGCCGGGGAACGCTTAACGAGCAGTACGTC. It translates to CASRGTLNEQYV.

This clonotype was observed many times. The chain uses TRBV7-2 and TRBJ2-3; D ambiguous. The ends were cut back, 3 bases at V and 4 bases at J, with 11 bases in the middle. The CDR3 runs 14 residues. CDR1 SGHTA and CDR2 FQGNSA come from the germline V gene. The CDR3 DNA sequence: TGTGCCAGCAGCTTCATGGGGATCCCAGATACGCAGTATTTT. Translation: CASSFMGIPDTQYF.

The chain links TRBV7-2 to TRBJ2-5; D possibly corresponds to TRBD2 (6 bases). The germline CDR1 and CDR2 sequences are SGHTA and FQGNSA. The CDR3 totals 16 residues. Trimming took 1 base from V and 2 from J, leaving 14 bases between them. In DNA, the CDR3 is TGTGCCAGCAGCTTAGAAGGAGGGCCGGCACAAGAGACCCAGTACTTC. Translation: CASSLEGGPAQETQYF.

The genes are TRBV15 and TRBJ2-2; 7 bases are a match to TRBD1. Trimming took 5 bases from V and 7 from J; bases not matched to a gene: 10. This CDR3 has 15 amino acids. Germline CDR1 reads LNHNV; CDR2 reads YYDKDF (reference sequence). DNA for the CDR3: TGTGCCACCAGCGACGAAGGGGGCCGATTCGGGGAGCTGTTTTTT. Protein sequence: CATSDEGGRFGELFF.